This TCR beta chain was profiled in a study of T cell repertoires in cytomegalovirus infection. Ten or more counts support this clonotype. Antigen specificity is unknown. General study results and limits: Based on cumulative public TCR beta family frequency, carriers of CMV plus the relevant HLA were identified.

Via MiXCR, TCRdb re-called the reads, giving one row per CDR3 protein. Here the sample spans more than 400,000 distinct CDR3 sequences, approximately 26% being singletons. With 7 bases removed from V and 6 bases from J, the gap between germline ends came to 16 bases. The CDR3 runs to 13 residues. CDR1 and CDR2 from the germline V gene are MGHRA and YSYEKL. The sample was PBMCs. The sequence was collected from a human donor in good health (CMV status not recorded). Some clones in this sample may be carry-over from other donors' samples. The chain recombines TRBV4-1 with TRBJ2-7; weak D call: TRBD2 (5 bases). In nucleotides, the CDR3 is TGCGCCAGCATTGGGGAAGGAGGTTCCGAGCAGTACTTC. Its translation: CASIGEGGSEQYF.